This note documents a single T cell receptor beta chain sequence. The antigen is not known. 60 Vbeta and 13 Jbeta primers were used in PCR. Produced via immunoSEQ multiplex PCR; TCRdb's table is partial and in-frame only. The sample records some 250,000 clones, around 80% being singletons. Trimming removed 2 bases at V and 2 bases at J, with 10 bases between. The CDR3 sequence is 14 residues long. Per germline, CDR1 MNHEY and CDR2 SVGAGI. This sample is part of a study of cytomegalovirus exposure and HLA in healthy donors. Study-wide results and limits: Reports credit the classifier with highly specific, highly sensitive diagnosis of cytomegalovirus status. A list of about 160 TCR beta chains associated with cytomegalovirus was given.

Sequencing input: PBMCs. The chain links TRBV6-5 to TRBJ2-7, with TRBD1 as a possible D gene (6 bases). The receptor was isolated from a woman in her sixties in good health and CMV-seropositive. The DNA for the CDR3 is TGTGCCAGCAGTTACGCCGGACAGACCTACGAGCAGTACTTC. Its protein is CASSYAGQTYEQYF.